This TCR beta chain was documented in a study of T cell responses to AZD1222 COVID-19 vaccine. CDR3 size: 12 residues. Looked up from germline, CDR1 is SNHLY and CDR2 is FYNNEI. Trimming stripped 3 bases from V and 4 bases from J, with 7 bases between. A word on this clone: This CDR3 is also generated by other DNA sequences in the sample.

Measured with immunoSEQ multiplex PCR; TCRdb has only the in-frame clones, and not every one. The sample carries approximately 120,000 clones, 90% to 95% recorded once. The sequence was obtained from an adult in good health. The V gene is TRBV2, the J gene TRBJ2-7, with D perhaps TRBD2 (5 bases). The sample in question was peripheral blood, obtained on day 0 of AZD1222 vaccination. In DNA form, the CDR3 reads TGTGCCAGCAGTGATCGCGGGTACGAGCAGTACTTC. This sequence encodes CASSDRGYEQYF.